This T cell receptor beta chain was found in a study of radiation and T cells in renal cell carcinoma (dated by TCRdb to about 2020). Notes on the research overall: The samples were drawn from a clinical trial, where primary renal cell carcinomas were treated with 15 Gy of stereotactic body radiation therapy and then removed by nephrectomy 4 weeks afterward. Across all 50 or so samples, 4,000,000 or so unique CDR3 nucleotide sequences, encoding 2.5 million to 3 million unique CDR3 amino acid sequences, were identified. In total, 50 to 55 samples, comprising 26 tumors and some 27 peripheral blood samples, were subjected to TCR beta sequencing.

Overall results and qualifications from the work: Because the trial had a single-armed design, the trial could not examine how radiation dose or scheduling affected the TCR repertoire. An increase in top tumor clonotypes in blood was observed from baseline to 2 weeks post-radiation, followed by contraction by 4 weeks, which was taken to suggest transient expansion of tumor-resident clones. Blood repertoire dynamics were not followed beyond 4 weeks after treatment. Because no pretreatment tumor biopsies were available, whether clonotypes were present in the tumor at baseline could not be determined.

The meaning of the sample's time point label: baseline pretreatment blood. The meaning of the sample's treatment or condition label: 15 Gy SBRT to primary tumor, nephrectomy 4 weeks later. To track tumor-enriched clonotypes, serial peripheral blood was sampled from radiation-treated patients at baseline and at 2 weeks and 4 weeks after SBRT. Every patient had renal cell carcinoma of clear cell pathology. Genomic DNA for TCR sequencing was prepared using the QIAamp DNA Blood Mini Kit (Qiagen). Only samples passing all quality control checks were included in the analyses. Points on this clone: Its antigen has not been determined. Base qualities are not recorded, but no much larger clone differs from it by a single base.

TCR beta libraries were generated from genomic DNA with the immunoSEQ kit, following the manufacturer's recommendations. To prepare libraries, a first multiplex PCR with proprietary primers was run, followed by a second PCR that added unique barcodes, and a bead cleanup was done after each round. A kit-provided positive control reaction and a negative control reaction were included in every sample batch. The final libraries were assessed on an Agilent 4200 TapeStation D1000 ScreenTape, pooled by volume, and quantified by qPCR. Sequencing ran on an Illumina NextSeq500 with a MidOutput 150-cycle cartridge, using 156 Read1 and 15 Index1 cycles with kit custom primers. The pooled library was loaded at around 1 pM with roughly 19% PhiX control spiked in. Per the original workflow: The vendor-processed data were analyzed in R, and a clonotype was defined as all T cells that share the same CDR3 nucleotide sequence. For clone abundance analyses, frequencies were normalized to the 10,000 most abundant clones per sample. Before analysis, public T cell clones were removed, and these numbered fewer than six per sample on average. An abundance difference of at least 32-fold between compartments was the criterion for calling clonotypes tumor-enriched or baseline blood-enriched. Clonotypes expanded or contracted between blood time points were identified with a beta-binomial differential abundance model. The Baroni-Urbani and Buser coefficient was used to measure tumor-blood repertoire similarity, and groups were compared with two-tailed Wilcoxon tests in R. Imported from immuneACCESS, the table was reduced by TCRdb to in-frame sequences with V and J called. These copies leave out some clones; in studies compared against another copy, an unresolved V gene accounts for under half, and the cause of the remainder is not known. Clone size and the V and J calls come from that table; the DNA yielded D and trimming. This sample lists more than 95,000 clones; 82% were detected once. The ten largest make up less than 3.5% of the sample.

The germline V gene provides CDR1 SGDLS and CDR2 YYNGEE. After removal of 2 bases from V and 6 bases from J, the junction retains 17 bases not matched to a gene. The CDR3 contains 18 residues, cysteine and phenylalanine counted. Only the CDR3 region is kept as DNA, spanning 54 bases read in frame from base 1. The chain is made from TRBV9 and TRBJ2-7; TRBD2 agrees with 10 junctional bases. This clonotype was sampled from a woman aged 60-75 years with renal cell carcinoma. The starting material was blood, obtained from a patient whose treatment included radiotherapy and nephrectomy. The sequence in DNA is TGTGCCAGCAGCGTTGGTAGCGGGGGGCCCCTTTCCTGGAGCGAGCAGTACTTC. Its coded protein is CASSVGSGGPLSWSEQYF.